This paragraph covers one T cell receptor beta chain sequence. Its specificity is unknown. These data belong to a study of identical twins. The study, taken as a whole, reports: An excess of low generation probability was shown by twin-shared out-of-frame alpha sequences. These conclusions were based on statistical analysis (cross-sectional, not following the same donors).

MiXCR, applied by TCRdb to the 5' RACE reads, yields one record per CDR3 protein. The data contain 1.5 million to 2 million distinct CDR3 sequences, roughly 35% of them singletons. The specimen sequenced was cord blood. This receptor was taken from a newborn girl in good health.

CDR3 sequence reads: CASSPYRDNEQYF. The CDR3 bases are TGTGCCAGCAGTCCCTACCGGGACAATGAGCAGTACTTC. The V call is TRBV28, the J call TRBJ2-5, with D possibly matching TRBD1 (6 bases). Per germline, CDR1 MDHEN and CDR2 SYDVKM. CDR3 length equals 13 residues. V gave up 5 bases and J gave up 11 bases, with 18 bases separating them.